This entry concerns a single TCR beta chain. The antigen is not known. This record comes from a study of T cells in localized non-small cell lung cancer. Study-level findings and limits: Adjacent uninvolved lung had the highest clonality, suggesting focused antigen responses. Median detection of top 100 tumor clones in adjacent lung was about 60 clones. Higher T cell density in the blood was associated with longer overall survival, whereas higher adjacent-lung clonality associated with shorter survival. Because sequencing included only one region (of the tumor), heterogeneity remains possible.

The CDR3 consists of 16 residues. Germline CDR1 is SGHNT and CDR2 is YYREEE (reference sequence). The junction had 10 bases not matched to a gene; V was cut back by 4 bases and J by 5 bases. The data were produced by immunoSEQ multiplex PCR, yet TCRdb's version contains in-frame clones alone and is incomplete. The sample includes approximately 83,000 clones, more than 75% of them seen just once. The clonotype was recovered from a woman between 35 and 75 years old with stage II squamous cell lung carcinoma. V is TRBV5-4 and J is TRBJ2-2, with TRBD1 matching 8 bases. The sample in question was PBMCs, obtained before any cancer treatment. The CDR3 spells CASSTGRTGKTGELFF. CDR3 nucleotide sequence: TGTGCCAGCAGCACGGGAAGGACAGGGAAGACCGGGGAGCTGTTTTTT.